This is a list of T cell receptor beta chains from one sample in a study of blood T cells in healthy people across ages. TCRdb independently ran MiXCR on the 5' RACE reads; one entry per CDR3 protein. This sample has around 1,500,000 distinct CDR3 sequences, with approximately 28% found just once. Sequenced material: blood. The receptor source for this set is a woman in her 30s in good health. CDR3s include the opening cysteine and the closing phenylalanine or tryptophan. D genes are given only for firm matches. Only part of the rows carry a size: once, few, many, or a class if the clone is expanded.

D gene,V gene,J gene,clone size,CDR3 DNA,CDR3 protein
NA,TRBV4-3,TRBJ1-6,NA,TGCGCCAGCAGCCAAGATTTCCCAGGGGCAAAGTCACCCCTCCACTTT,CASSQDFPGAKSPLHF
TRBD1,TRBV7-2,TRBJ1-2,few,TGTGCCAGCAGCCCCACAGGGGAGCGTGGCTACACCTTC,CASSPTGERGYTF
NA,TRBV12-3/TRBV12-4,TRBJ2-7,few,TGTGCCAGCAGTCGGGGGCCCCGGGCCATTACCGACTACGAGCAGTACTTC,CASSRGPRAITDYEQYF
NA,TRBV5-6,TRBJ2-2,once,TGTGCCAGCAGCTTTCTCGGGGTTCCCACCGGGGAGCTGTTTTTT,CASSFLGVPTGELFF
NA,TRBV12-3/TRBV12-4,TRBJ2-5,few,TGTGCCAGCAGTTTAGGAGACAAAGAGACCCAGTACTTC,CASSLGDKETQYF
NA,TRBV7-9,TRBJ2-3,NA,TGTGCCAGCAGCAACCACGGGGGAGATACGCAGTATTTT,CASSNHGGDTQYF
NA,TRBV29-1,TRBJ1-4,few,TGCAGCGTTCATAAGGGTCAGGCCCCGAATGAAAAACTGTTTTTT,CSVHKGQAPNEKLFF
NA,TRBV20-1,TRBJ2-1,NA,TGCAGTGCTAGAGATCTGGCGGGTAAGGGCTACAATGAGCAGTTCTTC,CSARDLAGKGYNEQFF
TRBD1,TRBV9,TRBJ2-6,NA,TGTGCCAGCAGCGAGGGGGACAGGGTATCTGGGGCCAACGTCCTGACTTTC,CASSEGDRVSGANVLTF
NA,TRBV5-6,TRBJ2-1,few,TGTGCCAGCAGCTCGAAAGGAAGGGAGCAGTTCTTC,CASSSKGREQFF
NA,TRBV6-5,TRBJ2-1,NA,TGTGCCAGCAGTTTTACTTCCTCCCTGTACGAGCAGTTCTTC,CASSFTSSLYEQFF
NA,TRBV5-1,TRBJ1-1,many,TGCGCCAGCAGCAGTCAGATGAACACTGAAGCTTTCTTT,CASSSQMNTEAFF
NA,TRBV20-1,TRBJ2-1,NA,TGCAGTCCTCAACCGTCCCACAATGAGCAGTTCTTC,CSPQPSHNEQFF
NA,TRBV4-3,TRBJ2-5,NA,TGCGCCAGCAGCCAAGACGCCGGCCCCTCCTTTGGGGTGACCCAGTACTTC,CASSQDAGPSFGVTQYF